This T cell receptor beta chain was captured in a study of shared clonotypes between healthy human individuals. Over several immunoSEQ plates, each subset's genomic DNA was distributed in even portions. The assay was immunoSEQ multiplex PCR, and TCRdb's table has in-frame clones only and misses some. The profile covers 1,400,000 or so clones, with just under 99% appearing a single time and 0.36% taken by the ten largest. A note on this clone: The antigen is undetermined.

Study-wide points: Memory subsets had estimated richness that was generally smaller than that of naive subsets.

Investigators divided CD4+ cells into CD45RA+ naive and CD45RA-negative memory subsets. This receptor was identified in a man aged 25-45 years in good health. Sequenced input: naive CD4+ T cells sorted from blood. Noted subset: CD45RA+ positively selected.

The CDR3 region has the DNA TGTGCCAGCAGCTTAGGAGAACTCACCGGGGAGCTGTTTTTT. This encodes CASSLGELTGELFF. The rearrangement joins TRBV9 to TRBJ2-2, with D unresolved. Germline V CDR1 and CDR2: SGDLS, YYNGEE. The germline V and J ends were trimmed by 4 bases and 4 bases, with 11 bases remaining between them. This CDR3 contains 14 residues.